This TCR beta chain was sequenced in a study of blood T cell repertoires in COVID-19. Some clones are missing from TCRdb's copy, which holds only in-frame ones; the method was immunoSEQ multiplex PCR. The sample records 250,000 to 350,000 clones, around 85% being singletons. The CDR3 loop spans 13 amino acids. V gave up 4 bases and J gave up 4 bases, with 9 bases separating them. Germline V gene data show CDR1 as SGHDN and CDR2 as FVKESK. The chain has TRBV14 and TRBJ2-3, with unresolved D. The sequence was collected from a human donor with COVID-19, enrolled during active disease. The donor label of this sample is uncertain. Sequenced material: peripheral blood. The CDR3 bases are TGTGCCAGCAGCCTAAATCTAGCAGATACGCAGTATTTT. It yields the protein CASSLNLADTQYF.